These 16 T cell receptor beta chains share one sample of origin, sequenced in a study of cytomegalovirus exposure and HLA in healthy donors. In the PCR, 60 Vbeta and 13 Jbeta primers were used. Sequencing was performed with immunoSEQ multiplex PCR; in TCRdb, only in-frame clones are kept and a portion is missing. The sample carries about 160,000 clones, approximately 84% recorded once. Material for sequencing was PBMCs. The receptors here all came from a male donor in good health and CMV-seropositive.

The rearrangement links TRBV11-3 to TRBJ2-1; TRBD2 matches 13 bases. CDR1 and CDR2 from the germline V gene are SGHNT and YENEEA. The trim removed 2 bases at V and 9 bases at J, leaving 10 bases unmatched. CDR3 length: 17 amino acids. The CDR3 region is CASSLPLGLAGVSEQFF. The CDR3 bases are TGTGCCAGCAGCTTACCCCTAGGACTAGCGGGAGTGAGTGAGCAGTTCTTC.

The rearrangement uses TRBV28 and TRBJ1-6; D is possibly TRBD1 (5 bases). Germline CDR1 is MDHEN and CDR2 is SYDVKM. Trimming took 8 bases from V and 10 from J, leaving 12 bases between them. This CDR3 region has 12 residues. The CDR3, as DNA: TGTGCCAGCCACCAGGGAGGATCACCCCTCCACTTT. It translates to CASHQGGSPLHF.

This clone came up once. The chain carries TRBV9 and TRBJ1-4, with D unresolved. Germline V gene sequence: CDR1 SGDLS, CDR2 YYNGEE. The V end lost 0 bases, the J end lost 12 bases, and 9 bases lay between the germline ends. The CDR3 has 12 amino acids. The CDR3 loop is CASSVASGELFF. CDR3 DNA sequence: TGTGCCAGCAGCGTAGCTTCCGGTGAACTGTTTTTT.

This clone has just a few counts. This chain joins TRBV19 and TRBJ1-5, with D unresolved. V was trimmed by 3 bases and J by 2 bases, leaving 14 bases between them. Germline-derived CDR1 and CDR2 are LNHDA and SQIVND (reference sequence). This CDR3 region has 16 residues. The CDR3 loop is CASSMGEGLGNQPQHF. In DNA, the CDR3 is TGTGCCAGTAGTATGGGTGAGGGTTTGGGCAATCAGCCCCAGCATTTT.

This clone was observed once. The chain employs TRBV5-1 and TRBJ1-2; D is perhaps TRBD1 (5 bases). The CDR3 length is 11 residues. Germline-derived CDR1 and CDR2 are SGHRS and YFSETQ. Trimming cost V 4 bases and J 5 bases, with 6 bases left between them. The CDR3 reads CASSDSYGYTF. The CDR3 region has the DNA TGCGCCAGCAGCGACAGTTATGGCTACACCTTC.

The rearrangement uses TRBV28 and TRBJ2-2; tentative D call: TRBD1 (5 bases). The CDR3 totals 16 residues. Per germline, CDR1 MDHEN and CDR2 SYDVKM. V shed 2 bases and J shed 6 bases, with 16 bases lying between them. Written as DNA, the CDR3 is TGTGCCAGCAGTTTACTGTTCCAGGGAAGTGCCGGGGAGCTGTTTTTT. This sequence encodes CASSLLFQGSAGELFF.

V is TRBV9 and J is TRBJ2-1, with TRBD2 matching 8 bases. The germline V gene encodes CDR1 SGDLS and CDR2 YYNGEE. This CDR3 has 15 residues. Unmatched junction bases numbered 7, after V lost 3 bases and J lost 5 bases. CDR3 in amino acids: CASSERTSIDNEQFF. CDR3 DNA: TGTGCCAGCAGCGAAAGGACTAGCATAGACAATGAGCAGTTCTTC.

The table lists this clone with a count of one. The chain links TRBV6-5 to TRBJ1-5; D gene unclear. The CDR3 is 15 amino acids. The V end was cut by 6 bases, the J end by 3 bases, with 15 bases between. Germline V CDR1 and CDR2: MNHEY, SVGAGI. This CDR3 is CASSSPGNSNQPQHF. Written as DNA, the CDR3 is TGTGCCAGCAGCTCCCCGGGGAACTCCAATCAGCCCCAGCATTTT.

The chain links TRBV5-1 to TRBJ2-3, with D unclear. The CDR3 loop spans 14 amino acids. CDR1 is SGHRS, CDR2 YFSETQ, per germline. Trimming removed 4 bases from V and 0 bases from J, with 9 bases in between. The CDR3 is CASSTTSSTDTQYF. CDR3 coding DNA: TGCGCCAGCAGCACGACATCTAGCACAGATACGCAGTATTTT.

The chain couples TRBV28 to TRBJ1-3; 8 bases align to TRBD1. The CDR3 consists of 19 residues. V was clipped by 3 bases and J by 4 bases; unmatched bases: 17. The germline gives CDR1 MDHEN, CDR2 SYDVKM. CDR3 bases: TGTGCCAGCAGTTTTCCGCCGACAGGGGAAGTCGGTACAGGAAACACCATATATTTT. Amino acids: CASSFPPTGEVGTGNTIYF.

This clone was detected only a few times. The chain couples TRBV4-3 to TRBJ1-1, with 7 bases lining up with TRBD1. This CDR3 contains 14 residues. The ends lost 3 bases at V and 11 bases at J; junction bases unmatched: 12. Germline V gives CDR1 LGHNA, CDR2 YSLEER. The CDR3 region is CASSQLGQTGRAFF. The CDR3 coding sequence is TGCGCCAGCAGCCAGCTGGGACAGACAGGGCGGGCTTTCTTT.

The chain has TRBV28 and TRBJ1-3; TRBD1 is a possible D gene (5 bases). V was trimmed by 7 bases and J by 0 bases, leaving 10 bases between them. The CDR3 consists of 14 residues. Germline V gives CDR1 MDHEN, CDR2 SYDVKM. The CDR3 loop reads CASTTVSSGNTIYF. For the CDR3, the DNA is TGTGCCAGCACGACAGTGAGCTCTGGAAACACCATATATTTT.

As for this clone: Compared with germline, one end of the junction differs, possibly owing to a read error. V is TRBV7-9 and J is TRBJ2-7; D possibly corresponds to TRBD2 (5 bases). The length of the CDR3 is 15 residues. Germline loops: CDR1 SEHNR, CDR2 FQNEAQ (reference sequence). CDR3 sequence reads: CSSSLGLGSTGEQYF. The CDR3 DNA is TGTTCCAGCAGCTTAGGGCTGGGGAGCACGGGGGAGCAGTACTTC. The variable domain in full, with the rest retrieved from reference TRBV7-9 and TRBJ2-7, is DTGVSQNPRHKITKRGQNVTFRCDPISEHNRLYWYRQTLGQGPEFLTYFQNEAQLEKSRLLSDRFSAERPKGSFSTLEIQRTEQGDSAMYLCSSSLGLGSTGEQYFGPGTRLTVT.

The CDR3 is CASRSGRALEAQYF. The CDR3 DNA reads as TGTGCCAGCCGCTCGGGGAGGGCCTTGGAGGCCCAGTACTTC. The chain joins TRBV6-1 to TRBJ2-5; TRBD2 matches 7 bases. J was trimmed by 9 bases and V by 8 bases; bases with no gene match: 15. CDR1 is MNHNS, CDR2 SASEGT, per germline. This CDR3 is 14 amino acids long.

The chain employs TRBV6-5 and TRBJ2-1, with 8 bases that match TRBD1. CDR1 and CDR2 from the germline V gene are MNHEY and SVGAGI. The CDR3 loop spans 16 amino acids. V was pared by 0 bases and J by 7 bases, with 8 bases of the junction left unmatched. CDR3 sequence reads: CASSYSTGQDGNEQFF. DNA for the CDR3: TGTGCCAGCAGTTACTCTACGGGACAGGATGGGAATGAGCAGTTCTTC.

This chain uses TRBV5-4 with TRBJ2-3; 8 bases fit TRBD2. V gave up 3 bases and J gave up 6 bases; unmatched junction bases: 3. Germline-derived CDR1 and CDR2 are SGHNT and YYREEE (reference sequence). The CDR3 sequence is 13 residues long. The DNA of the CDR3 is TGTGCCAGCAGCTCAGCGGGAGCTGATACGCAGTATTTT. The encoded protein is CASSSAGADTQYF. The variable domain in full, with the rest retrieved from reference TRBV5-4 and TRBJ2-3, is ETGVTQSPTHLIKTRGQQVTLRCSSQSGHNTVSWYQQALGQGPQFIFQYYREEENGRGNFPPRFSGLQFPNYSSELNVNALELDDSALYLCASSSAGADTQYFGPGTRLTVL.